This note documents a single TCR beta chain sequence. This specimen comes from a study of blood T cell repertoires in COVID-19. Study-level information: Spain, Italy and the United States supplied samples that represented acute and convalescent COVID-19. PBMCs, B-cell-depleted T cells, or T cells were the source of the cDNA or gDNA that made up the material.

In the authors' workflow: Reference gene primers were amplified, and this amplification served to estimate nucleated cell counts. Assay: immunoSEQ multiplex PCR; the TCRdb copy retains only in-frame clones and omits some. V and J calls plus clone size are reproduced from that table; the DNA served to infer D and trimming. The sample lists fewer than 100,000 clones, 75% to 90% occurring once. Input material: peripheral blood. The origin of this receptor is a woman aged 65 to 85 with acute or convalescent COVID-19.

The CDR3 region is CASSIRTSGGTGELFF. CDR3 sequence (DNA): TGCGCCAGCAGCATCCGGACTAGCGGGGGGACCGGGGAGCTGTTTTTT. The chain combines TRBV5-1 with TRBJ2-2; 14 bases match TRBD2. The V segment lost 4 bases and the J segment 5 bases; nucleotides outside the gene matches: 4. CDR3 length equals 16 residues. Germline CDR1 reads SGHRS; CDR2 reads YFSETQ.